This T cell receptor (beta chain) was obtained from a study of neurological immune-mediated disorders. The cDNA was synthesized by 5'RACE incorporating 10-nucleotide random UMIs. TCRdb recomputed calls from the 5' RACE reads with MiXCR, one row per CDR3 protein. The sample includes some 50,000 distinct CDR3 sequences, 25% of them seen just once. Trimming removed 0 bases at V and 3 bases at J, with 12 bases between. This CDR3 has 15 amino acids. CDR1 is DFQATT and CDR2 is SNEGSKA in the germline V gene (reference sequence). Input material: PBMCs. This chain joins TRBV20-1 and TRBJ1-5, with D uncertain. This clonotype originated in a woman in her seventies in good health. The CDR3 protein is CSARDRRGYNQPQHF. The CDR3 nucleotides read TGCAGTGCTAGAGATCGTCGGGGTTACAATCAGCCCCAGCATTTT.